This T cell receptor (beta chain) comes out of a study of blood T cell repertoires in COVID-19. V was shortened by 3 bases and J by 0 bases, with 14 bases between the two germline ends. The CDR3 is 16 residues long. CDR1 LNHDA and CDR2 SQIVND come from the germline V gene (reference sequence). Here immunoSEQ multiplex PCR was the method, and the copy in TCRdb shows in-frame clones only, minus some. The sample has more than 200,000 clones; approximately 85% are singletons. Sequenced input: peripheral blood. This clonotype originated in a human donor in a cohort sampled during active COVID-19. The chain links TRBV19 to TRBJ1-1; D ambiguous. CDR3 bases: TGTGCCAGTAGTATTTTTGGAGGGTCATTGAACACTGAAGCTTTCTTT. It specifies CASSIFGGSLNTEAFF. Complete variable domain (other parts from reference TRBV19 and TRBJ1-1): DGGITQSPKYLFRKEGQNVTLSCEQNLNHDAMYWYRQDPGQGLRLIYYSQIVNDFQKGDIAEGYSVSREKKESFPLTVTSAQKNPTAFYLCASSIFGGSLNTEAFFGQGTRLTVV.